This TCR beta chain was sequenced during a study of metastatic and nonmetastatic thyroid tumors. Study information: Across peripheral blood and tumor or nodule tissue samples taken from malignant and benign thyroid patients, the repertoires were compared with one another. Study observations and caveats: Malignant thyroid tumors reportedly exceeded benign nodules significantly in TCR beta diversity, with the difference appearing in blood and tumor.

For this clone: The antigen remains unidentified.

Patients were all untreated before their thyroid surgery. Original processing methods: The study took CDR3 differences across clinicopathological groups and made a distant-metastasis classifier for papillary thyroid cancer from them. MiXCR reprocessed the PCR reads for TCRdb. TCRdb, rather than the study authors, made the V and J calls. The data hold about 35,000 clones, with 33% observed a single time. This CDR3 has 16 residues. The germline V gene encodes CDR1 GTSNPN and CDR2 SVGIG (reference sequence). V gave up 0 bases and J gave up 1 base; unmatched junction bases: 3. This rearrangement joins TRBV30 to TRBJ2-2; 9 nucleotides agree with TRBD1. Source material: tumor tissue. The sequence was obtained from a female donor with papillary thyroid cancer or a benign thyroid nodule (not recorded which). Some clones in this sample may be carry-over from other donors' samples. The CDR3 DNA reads TGTGCCTGGAGTGTACGGGGACAGGGGAACACCGGGGAGCTGTTTTTT. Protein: CAWSVRGQGNTGELFF.